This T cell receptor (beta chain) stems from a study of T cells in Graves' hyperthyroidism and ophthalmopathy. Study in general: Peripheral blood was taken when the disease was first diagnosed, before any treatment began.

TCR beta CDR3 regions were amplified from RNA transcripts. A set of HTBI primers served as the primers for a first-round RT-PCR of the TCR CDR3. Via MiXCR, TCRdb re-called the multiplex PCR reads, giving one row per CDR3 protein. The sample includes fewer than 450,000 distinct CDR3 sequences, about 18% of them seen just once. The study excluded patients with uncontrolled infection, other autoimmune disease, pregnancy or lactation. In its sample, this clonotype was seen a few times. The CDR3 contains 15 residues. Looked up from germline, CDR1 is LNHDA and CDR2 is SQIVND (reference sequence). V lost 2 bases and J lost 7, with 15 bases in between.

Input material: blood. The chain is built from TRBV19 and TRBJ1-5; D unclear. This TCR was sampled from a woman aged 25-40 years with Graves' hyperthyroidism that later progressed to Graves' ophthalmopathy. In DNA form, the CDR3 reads TGTGCCAGTAGTATACCTGGTAAATCGGGGCAGCCCCAGCATTTT. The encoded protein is CASSIPGKSGQPQHF.